Listed below are T cell receptor beta chains from one sample, sequenced in a study of CD8+CD57+ T cells in acquired aplastic anemia. TCRdb passed the reads through MiXCR, listing each CDR3 protein once. The table lists fewer than 70,000 distinct CDR3 sequences, roughly half of them singletons, with about 8.5% in the top ten. Input material: sorted CD4+, CD8+, or CD8+CD57+ T cells (not recorded which) from PBMCs. The receptors stem from a human donor in good health, serving as a control. The CDR3 runs from the conserved cysteine through the conserved F or W. D genes are given only for firm matches. Not every row has a clone size; where given, it reads once, few, many or a size class.

v_call	d_call	j_call	clone_size	cdr3_aa	cdr3_nt
TRBV4-1	TRBD1	TRBJ1-2	many	CASSQGQVYGYTF	TGCGCCAGCAGCCAGGGACAGGTGTATGGCTACACCTTC
TRBV9	NA	TRBJ1-2	NA	CASSDDQGVWGYTF	TGTGCCAGCAGCGACGACCAAGGGGTTTGGGGCTACACCTTC
TRBV2	TRBD1	TRBJ1-2	NA	CASSSDRGGGYTF	TGTGCCAGCAGCTCGGACAGGGGGGGAGGCTACACCTTC
TRBV30	NA	TRBJ1-2	many	CAWSGPSGMWGYTF	TGTGCCTGGAGTGGCCCATCGGGGATGTGGGGCTACACCTTC
TRBV10-3	TRBD2	TRBJ2-5	NA	CAISAGLAGGIETQYF	TGTGCCATCAGTGCGGGACTAGCGGGAGGTATAGAGACCCAGTACTTC
TRBV14	TRBD2	TRBJ2-3	many	CASSPWASGPHTDTQYF	TGTGCCAGCAGCCCGTGGGCTAGCGGGCCCCACACAGATACGCAGTATTTT
TRBV27	NA	TRBJ1-5	many	CASGGGQPQHF	TGTGCCTCCGGGGGGGGTCAGCCCCAGCATTTT
TRBV19	TRBD1	TRBJ2-7	NA	CASSIRGHGDEQYF	TGTGCCAGTAGTATCAGGGGGCATGGCGACGAGCAGTACTTC
TRBV7-8	NA	TRBJ2-2	NA	CASSPINELFF	TGTGCCAGCAGCCCTATAAATGAGCTGTTTTTT
TRBV20-1	TRBD2	TRBJ2-1	many	CSASWAGRERQDDEQFF	TGCAGTGCTAGTTGGGCGGGGAGGGAAAGACAAGACGATGAGCAGTTCTTC
TRBV7-8	NA	TRBJ2-7	NA	CASSLGTAYEQYF	TGTGCCAGCAGCTTAGGGACAGCCTACGAGCAGTACTTC
TRBV2	TRBD2	TRBJ2-3	NA	CASSDLAGGNTDTQYF	TGTGCCAGCAGTGATCTGGCGGGGGGGAACACAGATACGCAGTATTTT
TRBV7-9	NA	TRBJ1-2	NA	CASTRGLRDYGYAF	TGTGCCAGCACCCGCGGGCTCAGGGACTATGGCTACGCCTTC
TRBV2	TRBD2	TRBJ2-7	once	CASSAGLAEIYEQYF	TGTGCCAGCAGCGCTGGACTAGCGGAGATCTACGAGCAGTACTTC
TRBV19	TRBD1	TRBJ1-5	NA	CASIGRGMPRHF	TGTGCCAGTATTGGCAGGGGGATGCCCCGGCATTTT
TRBV27	NA	TRBJ2-4	many	CASSLSAVIAKNIQYF	TGTGCCAGCAGTTTATCGGCAGTTATAGCCAAAAACATTCAGTACTTC
TRBV19	NA	TRBJ1-5	NA	CASSPGRRYQPQHF	TGTGCCAGTTCACCGGGCCGCCGTTATCAGCCCCAGCATTTT
TRBV5-4	TRBD1	TRBJ1-1	many	CASGDRGSMNTEAFF	TGTGCCAGCGGGGACAGGGGATCCATGAACACTGAAGCTTTCTTT
TRBV27	NA	TRBJ2-3	many	CATKAGRSADTQYF	TGTGCCACCAAGGCTGGTAGGTCTGCAGATACGCAGTATTTT
TRBV6-6	TRBD1	TRBJ2-7	many	CASSYSTGGSYEQYF	TGTGCCAGCAGTTACTCGACAGGGGGCTCCTACGAGCAGTACTTC
TRBV24-1	NA	TRBJ2-5	NA	CATRLGRQETQYF	TGTGCCACCAGGCTTGGCCGCCAAGAGACCCAGTACTTC
TRBV7-2	TRBD2	TRBJ2-5	NA	CASSLLISGAQETQYF	TGTGCCAGCAGCTTACTGATTAGCGGGGCCCAAGAGACCCAGTACTTC
TRBV9	TRBD2	TRBJ2-5	NA	CASSVAKTSGGEETQYF	TGTGCCAGCAGCGTAGCTAAGACTAGCGGGGGGGAAGAGACCCAGTACTTC
TRBV7-2	NA	TRBJ2-7	few	CASSWQVTYEQYF	TGTGCCAGCAGCTGGCAGGTCACCTACGAGCAGTACTTC
TRBV7-9	NA	TRBJ2-5	few	CARVGLLEETQYF	TGTGCCAGAGTGGGACTCCTAGAAGAGACCCAGTACTTC
TRBV2	TRBD1	TRBJ2-2	NA	CASSGTGLNTGELFF	TGTGCCAGCAGTGGGACAGGGTTGAACACCGGGGAGCTGTTTTTT
TRBV13	TRBD2	TRBJ2-7	NA	CASSSLAGAIEQYF	TGTGCCAGCAGCTCACTAGCGGGGGCTATAGAGCAGTACTTC
TRBV6-1	NA	TRBJ2-3	many	CASSEGASSSTDTQYF	TGTGCCAGCAGTGAGGGTGCATCCTCTAGCACAGATACGCAGTATTTT
TRBV18	NA	TRBJ2-1	many	CASSPPVWVDEQFF	TGTGCCAGCTCACCACCGGTGTGGGTAGATGAGCAGTTCTTC
TRBV3-1	TRBD1	TRBJ2-3	many	CASSLDRGADTQYF	TGTGCCAGCAGCCTCGACAGGGGGGCAGATACGCAGTATTTT
TRBV15	NA	TRBJ1-1	NA	CATSRDGQGQAFF	TGTGCCACCAGCAGAGATGGGCAGGGCCAAGCTTTCTTT
TRBV4-1	TRBD2	TRBJ2-5	NA	CASSTTASGRYETQYF	TGCGCCAGCAGCACAACGGCTAGCGGGAGGTATGAGACCCAGTACTTC
TRBV19	NA	TRBJ2-5	NA	CASSMAGSETQYF	TGTGCCAGTAGTATGGCAGGGAGCGAGACCCAGTACTTC
TRBV25-1	NA	TRBJ1-2	NA	CASSESVANYGYTF	TGTGCCAGCAGTGAATCTGTAGCTAACTATGGCTACACCTTC
TRBV20-1	NA	TRBJ2-2	NA	CSARDYTKGVGELFF	TGCAGTGCTAGAGATTATACGAAGGGGGTCGGGGAGCTGTTTTTT
TRBV12-3/TRBV12-4	TRBD1	TRBJ1-1	NA	CASSLGQGANTEAFF	TGTGCCAGCAGTTTAGGGCAGGGGGCTAACACTGAAGCTTTCTTT
TRBV2	NA	TRBJ2-7	few	CASRGDRGEQYF	TGTGCCAGCAGAGGAGATCGGGGCGAGCAGTACTTC
TRBV10-3	TRBD1	TRBJ1-2	NA	CAISEHRDRVADVYGYTF	TGTGCCATCAGTGAACACCGGGACAGGGTAGCCGACGTCTATGGCTACACCTTC
TRBV20-1	NA	TRBJ2-7	NA	CSARKTGDYEQYF	TGCAGTGCTAGAAAGACCGGAGACTACGAGCAGTACTTC
TRBV29-1	NA	TRBJ2-7	NA	CSVEEGYEQYF	TGCAGCGTTGAAGAGGGATACGAGCAGTACTTC